One and the same sample provided the 22 T cell receptor beta chains below, sequenced in a study of molecular identifiers for immune sequencing clone quantification. TCRdb passed the PCR reads through MiXCR, listing each CDR3 protein once. The sample shows roughly 630,000 distinct CDR3 sequences, over 25% of them seen only once. Input material: naive CD8+ T cells from blood, with Jurkat cell RNA spiked in. Subset in this sample: FACS-sorted CD8+CD4-CCR7+CD45RA+ naive T cells. These receptors all stem from a human donor in good health. Some libraries in this study had Jurkat cell RNA spiked in.

Note on this clonotype: This could be a read error, since a much larger clone is one nucleotide away. The chain recombines TRBV27 with TRBJ2-1; D is unclear. The CDR3 spans 18 residues. Germline lookup yields CDR1 MNHEY and CDR2 SMNVEV (reference sequence). CDR3 sequence reads: CASSLPFPETGAYNAQFF. CDR3 bases: TGTGCCAGCAGTTTACCCTTCCCCGAGACCGGCGCCTACAATGCGCAGTTCTTC.

This clonotype has a count of ten or more. The chain is built from TRBV11-2 and TRBJ2-1; the match to TRBD2 covers 9 bases. J was trimmed by 6 bases and V by 1 base; bases with no gene match: 10. The germline CDR1 and CDR2 sequences are SGHAT and FQNNGV. There are 17 residues in the CDR3. The CDR3 spells CASSLVFGGGAVNEQFF. DNA for the CDR3: TGTGCCAGCAGCTTAGTTTTCGGCGGGGGGGCCGTCAATGAGCAGTTCTTC.

At least ten counts were recorded for this clonotype. The rearrangement uses TRBV7-8 and TRBJ1-4, with TRBD1 identical over 10 bases. This CDR3 is 18 amino acids long. The trim removed 3 bases at V and 7 bases at J, leaving 14 bases unmatched. The germline V gene has CDR1 SGHVS and CDR2 FQNEAQ. DNA of the CDR3: TGTGCCAGCAGCTTTTCAGGACAGGGGGAATGGATAGGTGAAAAACTGTTTTTT. Translated: CASSFSGQGEWIGEKLFF.

Comment on this clonotype: A single base separates this from a much larger clone, so it may be a read error. The V call is TRBV6-2 or TRBV6-3, the J call TRBJ2-7, with 7 bases that match TRBD1. The length of the CDR3 is 14 residues. In germline, CDR1 is MNHEY, CDR2 SVGEGT. Here the CDR3 DNA reads TGTGCCAGCAGTTACAGGGGGCCGTCCTACGCGCAGTACTTC. Amino acid sequence: CASSYRGPSYAQYF.

The chain employs TRBV7-6 and TRBJ2-2, with D perhaps matching TRBD2 (6 bases). This CDR3 is 15 amino acids long. Deletions cut 3 bases from V and 6 bases from J, with 14 bases between. Looked up from germline, CDR1 is SGHVS and CDR2 is FNYEAQ. In DNA form, the CDR3 reads TGTGCCAGCAGCTTGGAGGGCATTAGCGCCGGGGAGCTGTTTTTT. This sequence encodes CASSLEGISAGELFF.

This clonotype appeared a single time. At one of its ends the junction is not consistent with the germline gene, which may arise from a read error. The chain joins TRBV10-3 to TRBJ2-5, with 7 bases lining up with TRBD1. The CDR3 has 16 amino acids. Germline-derived CDR1 and CDR2 are ENHRY and SYGVKD. CDR3: CAISESGTVKQEPQYF. As DNA, the CDR3 is TGTGCCATCAGTGAGTCAGGGACAGTTAAACAAGAGCCCCAGTACTTC.

The V call is TRBV9, the J call TRBJ1-3; D call uncertain. The CDR3 sequence is 15 residues long. In germline, CDR1 is SGDLS, CDR2 YYNGEE. Trimming cost V 0 bases and J 3 bases, with 10 bases left between them. DNA for the CDR3: TGTGCCAGCAGCGTAGACGGAAGGGTTGGAAACACCATATATTTT. This encodes CASSVDGRVGNTIYF.

The V call is TRBV10-3, the J call TRBJ1-2, with D uncertain. CDR3 length equals 13 residues. Trimming shortened V by 0 bases and J by 2 bases, and 4 bases separated the two germline ends. CDR1 and CDR2 from the germline V gene are ENHRY and SYGVKD. The chain's CDR3 is CAISESGNYGYTF. The CDR3 bases are TGTGCCATCAGTGAGTCCGGAAACTATGGCTACACCTTC.

This clonotype showed up many times. The chain carries TRBV9 and TRBJ2-3, with D perhaps matching TRBD1 (7 bases). CDR1 is SGDLS and CDR2 is YYNGEE in the germline V gene. CDR3 length equals 18 residues. V lost 0 bases to trimming and J lost 0 bases, with 17 bases between them. The CDR3: CASSVDRTGGSSTDTQYF. Here the CDR3 DNA reads TGTGCCAGCAGCGTAGACAGGACAGGAGGGAGTAGCACAGATACGCAGTATTTT.

About this clonotype: A much larger clonotype is one base distant, so this may be a read error. The missing conserved phenylalanine or tryptophan at the end of this CDR3 makes a read error likely. The chain uses TRBV27 and TRBJ1-5; TRBD1 is a possible D gene (5 bases). V was shortened by 8 bases and J by 1 base, with 15 bases between the two germline ends. In germline, CDR1 is MNHEY, CDR2 SMNVEV (reference sequence). The CDR3 is 15 amino acids. The CDR3: CASSLTVQSNQPQHS. CDR3 nucleotides: TGTGCCAGCTCATTGACAGTCCAAAGCAATCAGCCCCAGCATTCT.

The V call is TRBV12-3 or TRBV12-4, the J call TRBJ2-7, with TRBD2 matching over 16 bases. V trimming: 8 bases; J trimming: 4 bases; junction bases outside the gene matches: 11. The CDR3 runs 17 residues. The CDR3 bases are TGTGCCAGCTCCCCAAGGGGACTAGCGGGAGGGCTATACGAGCAGTACTTC. It codes for CASSPRGLAGGLYEQYF.

The sample holds many counts of this clonotype. The chain combines TRBV27 with TRBJ2-7, with D possibly matching TRBD1 (7 bases). This CDR3 has 11 amino acids. Trimming took off 8 bases at V and 7 bases at J, with 12 bases between the two ends. Looked up from germline, CDR1 is MNHEY and CDR2 is SMNVEV (reference sequence). The CDR3 loop reads CASGAGGEQYF. CDR3 in DNA: TGTGCCAGCGGAGCAGGGGGGGAGCAGTACTTC.

V gene TRBV11-2 combines with J gene TRBJ2-4; perhaps TRBD1 as D (6 bases). Germline V gene lookup returns CDR1 SGHAT and CDR2 FQNNGV. V lost 1 base, J lost 4 bases, and 8 bases lay in between. The CDR3 has 14 residues. CDR3 protein: CASSLGQGKNIQYF. The CDR3 DNA follows: TGTGCCAGCAGCTTAGGTCAGGGGAAAAACATTCAGTACTTC.

This clonotype was observed a few times. The V and J genes are TRBV9 and TRBJ2-4; D unresolved. The V and J ends lost 4 bases and 8 bases respectively, with 19 bases between them. CDR3 length equals 15 residues. CDR1 SGDLS and CDR2 YYNGEE come from the germline V gene. CDR3 in DNA: TGTGCCAGCAGCCCGGGTAATCCCTCGCTACACATTCAGTACTTC. Translating gives CASSPGNPSLHIQYF.

This clonotype has a count of ten or more. The chain joins TRBV12-3 or TRBV12-4 to TRBJ1-1; 8 nucleotides agree with TRBD1. The CDR3 is 14 residues long. The J segment lost 7 bases and the V segment lost 6 bases, leaving 10 bases of the junction unmatched. In DNA form, the CDR3 reads TGTGCCAGCAGCCGTACCCTGACAGGGGTTGAAGCTTTCTTT. Translating gives CASSRTLTGVEAFF.

There are many counts of this clonotype. The genes are TRBV12-3 or TRBV12-4 and TRBJ1-5; D gene ambiguous. The germline V and J ends were trimmed by 3 bases and 1 base, with 7 bases remaining between them. The CDR3 covers 14 residues. The CDR3 is CASSFMGSNQPQHF. CDR3 nucleotide sequence: TGTGCCAGCAGTTTCATGGGAAGCAATCAGCCCCAGCATTTT.

The chain is built from TRBV4-1 and TRBJ1-5; 7 bases line up with TRBD1. V lost 1 base to trimming and J lost 7 bases; unmatched junction nucleotides: 7. Germline loops: CDR1 MGHRA, CDR2 YSYEKL. The CDR3 is 15 residues long. CDR3 coding DNA: TGCGCCAGCAGCCAAGTAAAGACAGGGTGGCAGCCCCAGCATTTT. The encoded protein is CASSQVKTGWQPQHF.

This clonotype was observed many times. The gene calls are TRBV7-9 and TRBJ2-5; the D gene is possibly TRBD1 (6 bases). CDR1 SEHNR and CDR2 FQNEAQ come from the germline V gene (reference sequence). V dropped 1 base and J dropped 4 bases, with 10 bases sitting between them. The CDR3 sequence is 14 residues long. The CDR3 is CASSLDSGAETQYF. Written as DNA, the CDR3 is TGTGCCAGCAGCTTAGATTCAGGGGCAGAGACCCAGTACTTC.

About this clonotype itself: Since a much larger clone is just one base distant, this may be a read error. This CDR3 fails to terminate in the conserved phenylalanine or tryptophan, so it likely reflects a read error. This sequence joins TRBV7-2 and TRBJ2-1; no clear D. CDR3 length: 13 residues. CDR1 SGHTA and CDR2 FQGNSA come from the germline V gene. V shed 5 bases and J shed 0 bases, with 5 bases lying between them. Written as DNA, the CDR3 is TGTGCCAGCAGCCCCCCCTCCTACAATGAGCAGTTCTAC. Translated, it gives CASSPPSYNEQFY.

This clonotype was detected ten times or more. The CDR3 DNA sequence: TGCAGTGCTGTACACAGGGGAGATACTGAAGCTTTCTTT. Its protein product is CSAVHRGDTEAFF. The chain has TRBV20-1 and TRBJ1-1, with TRBD1 matching over 7 bases. The CDR3 spans 13 residues. Losses at the gene ends were 5 bases for V and 5 bases for J; bases not matched to a gene: 8. The germline V gene has CDR1 DFQATT and CDR2 SNEGSKA (reference sequence).

This clonotype was detected only once. One junction end does not reproduce the germline sequence, and a read error may be involved. This rearrangement joins TRBV13 to TRBJ2-4; D possibly corresponds to TRBD1 (5 bases). Germline V gene lookup returns CDR1 PRHDT and CDR2 FYEKMQ (reference sequence). The CDR3 spans 16 residues. CDR3 DNA: TGTGCCCGCAGCTTAGCCGCAAGGGGCCCCCAAAATATTCCGTCCTTC. This sequence encodes CARSLAARGPQNIPSF.

This clonotype was seen at least ten times. The CDR3 bases are TGCAGTGCTAGAGTTAGTAGACTAGCGGGGGAACAATACTACGAGCAGTACTTC. Translation: CSARVSRLAGEQYYEQYF. This chain links TRBV20-1 with TRBJ2-7, with 12 bases aligning to TRBD2. The V gene end was trimmed by 1 base and the J gene end by 3 bases; junction bases not matched to a gene: 13. The length of the CDR3 is 18 residues. CDR1 is DFQATT and CDR2 is SNEGSKA in the germline V gene (reference sequence).